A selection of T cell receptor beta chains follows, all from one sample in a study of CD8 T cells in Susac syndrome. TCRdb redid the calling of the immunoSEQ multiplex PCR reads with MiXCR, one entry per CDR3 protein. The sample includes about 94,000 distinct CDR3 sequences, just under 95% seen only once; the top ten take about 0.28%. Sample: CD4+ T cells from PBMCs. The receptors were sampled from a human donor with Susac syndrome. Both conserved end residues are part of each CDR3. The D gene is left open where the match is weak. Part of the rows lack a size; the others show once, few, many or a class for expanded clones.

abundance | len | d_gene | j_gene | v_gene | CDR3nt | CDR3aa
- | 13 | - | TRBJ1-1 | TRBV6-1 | TGTGCCAGTTGCGACAGGATGAACACTGAAGCTTTCTTT | CASCDRMNTEAFF
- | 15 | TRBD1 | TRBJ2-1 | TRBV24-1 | TGTGCCACCAGTGACGCCGGGACAGGGGTCAATGAGCAGTTCTTC | CATSDAGTGVNEQFF
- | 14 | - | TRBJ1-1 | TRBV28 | TGTGCCAGCAGTTTACTTGGGGCTACGGTTGAAGCTTTCTTT | CASSLLGATVEAFF
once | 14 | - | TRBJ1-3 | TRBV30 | TGTGCCTGGAGTGTAGGTGACTCTGGAAACACCATATATTTT | CAWSVGDSGNTIYF
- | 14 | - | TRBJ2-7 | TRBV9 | TGTGCCAGCAGCGTAGGAAGCCAGAGCTACGAGCAGTACTTC | CASSVGSQSYEQYF
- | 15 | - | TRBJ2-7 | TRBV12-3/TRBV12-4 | TGTGCCAGCAGTTCGGGTGGGACGGGCGAGAGTGAGCAGTACTTC | CASSSGGTGESEQYF
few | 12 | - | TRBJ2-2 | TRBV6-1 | TGTGCCAGCAGTTTGAGGGGCGGGGAGCTGTTTTTT | CASSLRGGELFF
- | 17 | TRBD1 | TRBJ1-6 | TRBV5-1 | TGCGCCAGCAGCTTGAATGGACCGGGACAGGGGGAATCACCCCTCCACTTT | CASSLNGPGQGESPLHF
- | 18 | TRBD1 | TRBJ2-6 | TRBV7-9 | TGTGCCAGCAGCCCCATAGGACAGGGAGTTACTGGGGCCAACGTCCTGACTTTC | CASSPIGQGVTGANVLTF
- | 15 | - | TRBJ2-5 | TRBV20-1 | TGCAGTGCTAGAGAAGTCAGGGGGGGCCCTAAGACCCAGTACTTC | CSAREVRGGPKTQYF
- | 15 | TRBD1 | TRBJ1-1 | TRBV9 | TGTGCCAGCAGCGGACTCGGACAGGGGGCCACTGAAGCTTTCTTT | CASSGLGQGATEAFF
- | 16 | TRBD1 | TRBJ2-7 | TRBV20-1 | TGCAGTGCTTTTATACCGGGACAGGGGCACTCCTACGAGCAGTACTTC | CSAFIPGQGHSYEQYF
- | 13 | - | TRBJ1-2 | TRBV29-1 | TGCAGCGTTGAAGGGCAGGGGAACTATGGCTACACCTTC | CSVEGQGNYGYTF
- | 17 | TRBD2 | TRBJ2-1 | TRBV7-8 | TGTGCCAGCAGCCCAGGGGCGGGGGGGCCTAGCAACAATGAGCAGTTCTTC | CASSPGAGGPSNNEQFF
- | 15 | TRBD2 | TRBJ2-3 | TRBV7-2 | TGTGCCAGCAGCTTAGGAGTCGGGAGGTCAGATACGCAGTATTTT | CASSLGVGRSDTQYF
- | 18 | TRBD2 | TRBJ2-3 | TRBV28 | TGTGCCAGCAGTGACATGACTTGGGTAGCGGGGGGCACAGATACGCAGTATTTT | CASSDMTWVAGGTDTQYF
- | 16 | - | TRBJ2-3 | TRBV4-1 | TGCGCCAGCAGCCACCCCAGGAGTGGGGGCCCAGATACGCAGTATTTT | CASSHPRSGGPDTQYF
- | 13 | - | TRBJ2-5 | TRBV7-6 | TGTGCCAGCAGCCTCCGGAGCCAAGAGACCCAGTACTTC | CASSLRSQETQYF
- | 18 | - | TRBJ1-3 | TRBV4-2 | TGTGCCAGCAGCCATGATACCTTCGGGGGCACAGCTGGAAACACCATATATTTT | CASSHDTFGGTAGNTIYF
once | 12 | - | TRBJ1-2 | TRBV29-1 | TGCAGCGTTGATCGGGGGGCCTATGGCTACACCTTC | CSVDRGAYGYTF
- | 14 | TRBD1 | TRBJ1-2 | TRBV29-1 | TGCAGCGTTGAAGATCCCGGGACAGGGAGAGGCTACACCTTC | CSVEDPGTGRGYTF
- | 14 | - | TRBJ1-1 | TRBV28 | TGTGCCAGCAACGACGTGACAGGATACACTGAAGCTTTCTTT | CASNDVTGYTEAFF
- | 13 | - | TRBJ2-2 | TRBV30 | TGTGCCTGGGGAGGACATTACACCGGGGAGCTGTTTTTT | CAWGGHYTGELFF
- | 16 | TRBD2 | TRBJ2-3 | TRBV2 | TGTGCCAGCCGAAGACTAGCGGGGGGATCCACAGATACGCAGTATTTT | CASRRLAGGSTDTQYF
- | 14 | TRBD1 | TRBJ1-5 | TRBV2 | TGTGCCAGCAGCGGGGGACAGGGGAATCAGCCCCAGCATTTT | CASSGGQGNQPQHF
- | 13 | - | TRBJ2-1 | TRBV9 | TGTGCCAGCAGCGTTGGTCTGGGACATGAGCAGTTCTTC | CASSVGLGHEQFF
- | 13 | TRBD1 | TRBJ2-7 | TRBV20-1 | TGCAGTGCTAGAGACGGGACAGCCTACGAGCAGTACTTC | CSARDGTAYEQYF
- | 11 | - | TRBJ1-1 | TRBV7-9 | TGTGCCAGCAGCACAAGCACTGAAGCTTTCTTT | CASSTSTEAFF
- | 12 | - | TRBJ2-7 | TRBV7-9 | TGTGCCAGCAGCTTACACAGCTACGAGCAGTACTTC | CASSLHSYEQYF
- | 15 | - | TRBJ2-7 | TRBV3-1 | TGTGCCAGCAGCCAAGATCCGGGAAGATCCTACGAGCAGTACTTC | CASSQDPGRSYEQYF
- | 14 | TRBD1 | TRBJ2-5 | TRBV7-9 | TGTGCCAGCAGCATGACAGGGTACCAAGAGACCCAGTACTTC | CASSMTGYQETQYF
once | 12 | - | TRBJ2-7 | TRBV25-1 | TGTGCCAGCAGTGCCGATTACTACGAGCAGTACTTC | CASSADYYEQYF
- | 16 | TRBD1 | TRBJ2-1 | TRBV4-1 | TGCGCCAGCAGCCAAGATAGGGCAGGGGGCTACAATGAGCAGTTCTTC | CASSQDRAGGYNEQFF
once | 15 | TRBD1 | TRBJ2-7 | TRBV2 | TGTGCCAGCAGTGAAGCCGTCCTTTCAGGGGGCGAGCAGTACTTC | CASSEAVLSGGEQYF
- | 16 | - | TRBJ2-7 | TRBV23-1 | TGCGCCAGCAGTCAAGGGACCGGGACGGCGTCCTACGAGCAGTACTTC | CASSQGTGTASYEQYF
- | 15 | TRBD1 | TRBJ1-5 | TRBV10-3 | TGTGCCATCAGCCGGGACAGGGGACAGGGGCAGCCCCAGCATTTT | CAISRDRGQGQPQHF
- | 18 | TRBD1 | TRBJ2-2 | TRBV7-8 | TGTGCCAGCAGGCCCGGCCGGGGACAGGGAGCCGGGACCGGGGAGCTGTTTTTT | CASRPGRGQGAGTGELFF
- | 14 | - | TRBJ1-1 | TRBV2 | TGTGCCAGCATTGGCATCCTAACAGGGAGTGAAGCTTTCTTT | CASIGILTGSEAFF
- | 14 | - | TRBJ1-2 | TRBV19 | TGTGCCAGTCAGCAGTTGGGTAACAACTATGGCTACACCTTC | CASQQLGNNYGYTF
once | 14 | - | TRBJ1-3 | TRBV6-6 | TGTGCCAGCAGTTACGGCGCCTCTGGAAACACCATATATTTT | CASSYGASGNTIYF
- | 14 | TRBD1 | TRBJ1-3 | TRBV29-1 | TGCAGCGTTGGGCACAGGGGCTCTGGAAACACCATATATTTT | CSVGHRGSGNTIYF
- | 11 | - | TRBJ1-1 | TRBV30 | TGTGCCTGGAGTGAGCAGGAAGAAGCTTTCTTT | CAWSEQEEAFF
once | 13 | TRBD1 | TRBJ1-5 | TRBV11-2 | TGTGCCAGCAGCGCGCCGCCGGGACAGCCCCAGCTTTTT | CASSAPPGQPQLF